This TCR beta chain was recorded in a study of human T cells and chemical hapten exposure. TCRdb reanalysed the RACE reads using MiXCR and keeps one entry per CDR3 protein. This sample carries around 92,000 distinct CDR3 sequences, more than 10% of them seen once, and the ten largest clones take around 3.3%. Germline CDR1 is SGHAT and CDR2 is FQNNGV. The CDR3 covers 16 residues. V gave up 4 bases and J gave up 0 bases; unmatched junction bases: 6. This clonotype has only a few counts. Time point here: pre-sensitization, week 0. Treatment specified: therapeutic diphenylcyclopropenone sensitization with weekly scalp DPC.

The gene calls are TRBV11-2 and TRBJ2-7; 10 bases are shared with TRBD2. Sample: whole blood, taken in connection with sensitization to the hapten diphenylcyclopropenone (DPC). This receptor was taken from a woman in her sixties with alopecia areata. Some clones in this sample may be carry-over from other donors' samples. The CDR3 protein is CASSSTTSGPSYEQYF. CDR3 nucleotides: TGTGCCAGCAGCTCAACGACTAGCGGGCCCTCCTACGAGCAGTACTTC.